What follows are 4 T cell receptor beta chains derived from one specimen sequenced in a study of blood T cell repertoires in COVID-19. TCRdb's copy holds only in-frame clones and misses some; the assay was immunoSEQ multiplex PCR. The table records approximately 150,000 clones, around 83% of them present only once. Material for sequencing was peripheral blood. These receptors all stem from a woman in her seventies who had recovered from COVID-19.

Here the CDR3 reads CASSQGEGETQYF. The CDR3 DNA follows: TGTGCCAGCAGCCAAGGAGAGGGAGAGACCCAGTACTTC. The rearrangement uses TRBV4-2 and TRBJ2-5; a possible D gene is TRBD2 (5 bases). V lost 1 base, J lost 4 bases, and 7 bases lay in between. Per the germline V gene, CDR1 is LGHNA and CDR2 is YNFKEQ. This CDR3 has 13 amino acids.

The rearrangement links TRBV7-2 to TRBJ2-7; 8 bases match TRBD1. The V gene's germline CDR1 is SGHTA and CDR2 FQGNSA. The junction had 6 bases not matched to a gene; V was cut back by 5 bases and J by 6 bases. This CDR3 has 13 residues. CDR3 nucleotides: TGTGCCAGCAGCGCAAACAGGGGGAGCGAGCAGTACTTC. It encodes CASSANRGSEQYF.

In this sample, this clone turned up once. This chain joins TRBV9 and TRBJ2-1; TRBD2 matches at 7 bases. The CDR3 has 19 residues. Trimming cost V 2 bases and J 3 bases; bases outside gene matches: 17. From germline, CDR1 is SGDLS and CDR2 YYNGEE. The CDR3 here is CASSVGISGVTNLYNEQFF. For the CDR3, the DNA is TGTGCCAGCAGCGTGGGGATAAGCGGGGTCACAAACCTCTACAATGAGCAGTTCTTC.

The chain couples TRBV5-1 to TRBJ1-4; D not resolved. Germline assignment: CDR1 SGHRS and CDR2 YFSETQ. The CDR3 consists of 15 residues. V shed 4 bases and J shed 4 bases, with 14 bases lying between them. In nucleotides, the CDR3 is TGCGCCAGCAGCCCCGGGTCGCTAAATAATGAAAAACTGTTTTTT. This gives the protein CASSPGSLNNEKLFF.